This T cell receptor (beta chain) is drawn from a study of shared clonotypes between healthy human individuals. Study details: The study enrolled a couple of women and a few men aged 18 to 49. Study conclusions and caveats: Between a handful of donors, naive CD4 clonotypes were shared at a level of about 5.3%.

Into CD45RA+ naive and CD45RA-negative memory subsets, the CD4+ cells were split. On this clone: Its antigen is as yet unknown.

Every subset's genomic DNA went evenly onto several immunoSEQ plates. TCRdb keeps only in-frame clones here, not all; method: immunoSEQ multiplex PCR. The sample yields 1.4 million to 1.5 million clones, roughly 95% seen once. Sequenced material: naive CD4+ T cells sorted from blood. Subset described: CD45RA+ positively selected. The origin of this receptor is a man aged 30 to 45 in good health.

The CDR3 bases are TGTGCCATCAGGGGGACTACCATGGGGGCAGATACGCAGTATTTT. This translates into CAIRGTTMGADTQYF. V and J are TRBV10-3 and TRBJ2-3; 7 positions match TRBD2. Germline V gives CDR1 ENHRY, CDR2 SYGVKD. The CDR3 is made up of 15 amino acids. Trimming cost V 6 bases and J 4 bases; bases outside gene matches: 10.